This T cell receptor beta chain was profiled in a study of T-cell memory formation after mild COVID-19. TCRdb used MiXCR to reprocess the 5' RACE reads, holding one entry per CDR3 protein. The sample shows about 540,000 distinct CDR3 sequences, roughly 20% of them seen only once. Unmatched junction bases numbered 6, after V lost 0 bases and J lost 5 bases. The germline V gene encodes CDR1 SGHVS and CDR2 FQNEAQ. This CDR3 region has 16 residues. Study-level findings and limits: Those CD4+ clones that contracted were mainly in CM and EM (CD8+ ones in EMRA).

The table lists this clonotype with a few counts. Its target is not known. The V and J genes are TRBV7-8 and TRBJ2-7, with TRBD2 identical over 11 bases. The source material was PBMCs or a T cell subset sorted from them (not recorded which). The sequence derives from an adult woman who had mild COVID-19 (a few samples of this study predate the infection). Cell type and time point are not known. Here the CDR3 DNA reads TGTGCCAGCAGCTTAGCAACGACTAGCGGGATTAACGAGCAGTACTTC. Protein sequence: CASSLATTSGINEQYF. The variable domain in full, completed from reference TRBV7-8 and TRBJ2-7, reads GAGVSQSPRYKVAKRGQDVALRCDPISGHVSLFWYQQALGQGPEFLTYFQNEAQLDKSGLPSDRFFAERPEGSVSTLKIQRTQQEDSAVYLCASSLATTSGINEQYFGPGTRLTVT.